The clone carrying this T cell receptor beta chain was counted a single time. Antigen unknown. A much larger clone lies a single base off, so this may be a read error. The sample is drawn from a study of T cells in Graves' hyperthyroidism and ophthalmopathy. Study-wide context: Specimen type is peripheral blood, collected at initial diagnosis prior to any treatment.

Trimming took off 8 bases at V and 3 bases at J, with 14 bases between the two ends. The CDR3 has 12 amino acids. CDR1 and CDR2 (germline): DFQATT, SNEGSKA (reference sequence). PBMCs were collected from an approximately 9.3 ml volume of fresh peripheral blood. What was amplified from RNA transcripts were TCR beta CDR3 regions. An initial round of RT-PCR targeting the TCR CDR3 relied on the HTBI primer set. One entry per CDR3 protein results from TCRdb running MiXCR on the multiplex PCR reads. This repertoire shows under 300,000 distinct CDR3 sequences, about 15% found once; its top ten account for around 31%. General study results and limits: Most thyroid-expanded clonotypes above 0.001 were also found in blood.

The sequence derives from a woman aged 45 to 65 with Graves' hyperthyroidism that later progressed to Graves' ophthalmopathy. The V gene is TRBV20-1, the J gene TRBJ2-7; D is perhaps TRBD1 (5 bases). Sample: blood. Written as DNA, the CDR3 is TGCAGTACCCCCAGACAGTACTACGAGCAGTACTTC. Translating gives CSTPRQYYEQYF.